What follows are 20 T cell receptor beta chains derived from one specimen sequenced in a study of T-cell memory formation after mild COVID-19. TCRdb redid the calling of the 5' RACE reads with MiXCR, one entry per CDR3 protein. The table has a few hundred thousand distinct CDR3 sequences, 25% seen once. The sequenced sample consisted of PBMCs or a T cell subset sorted from them (not recorded which). The source of these receptors is an adult woman who had mild COVID-19 (a few samples of this study predate the infection). Cell type and time point are not known.

The chain links TRBV15 to TRBJ2-1; weak D call: TRBD2 (5 bases). The CDR3 extends over 14 amino acids. Germline-derived CDR1 and CDR2 are LNHNV and YYDKDF (reference sequence). Trimming cost V 5 bases and J 7 bases, with 15 bases left between them. The CDR3 nucleotides are TGTGCCACCAGCTCCCGGCGCGGGTCTAATGAGCAGTTCTTC. It codes for CATSSRRGSNEQFF. Combining the CDR3 with reference TRBV15 and TRBJ2-1 gives the whole variable domain DAMVIQNPRYQVTQFGKPVTLSCSQTLNHNVMYWYQQKSSQAPKLLFHYYDKDFNNEADTPDNFQSRRPNTSFCFLDIRSPGLGDTAMYLCATSSRRGSNEQFFGPGTRLTVL.

This clonotype was counted many times. The chain is built from TRBV29-1 and TRBJ2-1; D possibly uses TRBD1 or TRBD2 (5 bases each). This CDR3 has 10 amino acids. Germline V CDR1 and CDR2: SQVTM, ANQGSEA. The V end lost 5 bases, the J end lost 15 bases, and 14 bases lay between the germline ends. The chain's CDR3 is CSVWSGTPFF. The CDR3 DNA follows: TGCAGCGTTTGGTCCGGGACCCCGTTCTTC.

V usage is TRBV12-3 or TRBV12-4 and J usage is TRBJ2-6; 9 nucleotides match TRBD1. Trimming at V came to 4 bases and at J to 2 bases, leaving 3 bases not matched to a gene. The CDR3 extends over 16 amino acids. The CDR3 coding sequence is TGTGCCAGCAGTTCTAGGACAGGGGCTGGGGCCAACGTCCTGACTTTC. It specifies CASSSRTGAGANVLTF.

V is TRBV18 and J is TRBJ2-5; 9 bases fit TRBD2. From germline, CDR1 is KGHSH and CDR2 LQKENI. V shed 1 base, J shed 1 base, and the junction held 4 bases outside the gene matches. CDR3 length: 16 residues. The CDR3 region is CASSPLPSGTQETQYF. The DNA for the CDR3 is TGTGCCAGCTCACCACTCCCTAGCGGGACCCAAGAGACCCAGTACTTC. Supplemented by reference TRBV18 and TRBJ2-5, the full variable domain reads NAGVMQNPRHLVRRRGQEARLRCSPMKGHSHVYWYRQLPEEGLKFMVYLQKENIIDESGMPKERFSAEFPKEGPSILRIQQVVRGDSAAYFCASSPLPSGTQETQYFGPGTRLLVL.

This clonotype came up a few times. The chain uses TRBV12-3 or TRBV12-4 and TRBJ2-2; 7 bases align to TRBD1. This CDR3 has 14 amino acids. V lost 6 bases and J lost 4; bases outside the gene matches: 5. The CDR3 nucleotides are TGTGCCAGCAGGAAAAACAGGGGCACCGGGGAGCTGTTTTTT. Translating gives CASRKNRGTGELFF.

This clonotype was seen more than once but under ten times. The chain couples TRBV5-1 to TRBJ1-4; 8 nucleotides line up with TRBD1. Germline V gene lookup returns CDR1 SGHRS and CDR2 YFSETQ. J gave up 3 bases and V 6 bases, and 4 bases lay outside the gene matches. This CDR3 spans 14 amino acids. CDR3 DNA: TGCGCCAGCACCTCGGGACAGGCTAATGAAAAACTGTTTTTT. Protein sequence: CASTSGQANEKLFF.

The chain is built from TRBV3-1 and TRBJ1-1; D remains unclear. The CDR3 consists of 13 residues. Germline V gene lookup returns CDR1 LGHDT and CDR2 YNNKEL (reference sequence). V was pared by 2 bases and J by 3 bases, with 7 bases between. The CDR3 here is CASSQPGDTEAFF. The CDR3 DNA sequence: TGTGCCAGCAGCCAACCGGGAGACACTGAAGCTTTCTTT.

The chain is built from TRBV5-1 and TRBJ2-3; possible D gene TRBD2, 6 bases. Trimming pared 6 bases from V and 2 bases from J, leaving 19 bases between. Germline V gene sequence: CDR1 SGHRS, CDR2 YFSETQ. The CDR3 length is 16 residues. In DNA, the CDR3 is TGCGCCAGCATCTCCGGGTTAGCGGAATACACAGATACGCAGTATTTT. This translates into CASISGLAEYTDTQYF.

This clonotype was counted a few times. In DNA, the CDR3 is TGCAGCACCCGGGACAGCGGACTCTCTGAGACCCAGTACTTC. Translated: CSTRDSGLSETQYF. The gene calls are TRBV29-1 and TRBJ2-5; 7 nucleotides line up with TRBD1. Trimming cost V 8 bases and J 5 bases; bases outside gene matches: 14. CDR3 size: 14 residues. Germline V CDR1 and CDR2: SQVTM, ANQGSEA.

This clonotype occurred a few times. The chain carries TRBV20-1 and TRBJ2-7, with 7 nucleotides matching TRBD1. The CDR3 is made up of 14 amino acids. The ends lost 6 bases at V and 7 bases at J; junction bases unmatched: 15. The germline V gene encodes CDR1 DFQATT and CDR2 SNEGSKA (reference sequence). For the CDR3, the DNA is TGCAGTGCCCCCGGTGAGGGGGCGTCTGGGGAGCAGTACTTC. This sequence encodes CSAPGEGASGEQYF.

The chain employs TRBV19 and TRBJ2-2; no clear D. Germline V gene sequence: CDR1 LNHDA, CDR2 SQIVND (reference sequence). The germline V and J ends were trimmed by 3 bases and 3 bases, with 8 bases remaining between them. The CDR3 length is 14 residues. The CDR3 here is CASSMSGDTGELFF. CDR3 sequence (DNA): TGTGCCAGTAGTATGTCTGGAGACACCGGGGAGCTGTTTTTT.

The gene calls are TRBV7-2 and TRBJ1-5; 8 bases are shared with TRBD1. CDR1 and CDR2 (germline): SGHTA, FQGNSA. The junction had 10 bases not matched to a gene; V was cut back by 3 bases and J by 0 bases. The CDR3 is 18 amino acids. CDR3 sequence (DNA): TGTGCCAGCAGCTTTCTATCAGGGGGCGCTTATAGCAATCAGCCCCAGCATTTT. It yields the protein CASSFLSGGAYSNQPQHF.

The chain has TRBV19 and TRBJ1-1; no clear D. V was shortened by 1 base and J by 1 base, with 7 bases between the two germline ends. This CDR3 has 14 residues. Germline V CDR1 and CDR2: LNHDA, SQIVND (reference sequence). This chain's CDR3 is CASSIAGENTEAFF. The CDR3 DNA follows: TGTGCCAGTAGTATAGCCGGAGAGAACACTGAAGCTTTCTTT.

This clonotype was detected a few times. This chain connects TRBV12-3 or TRBV12-4 to TRBJ2-1, with 8 bases fitting TRBD1. Trimming took 6 bases from V and 0 from J; bases not matched to a gene: 4. This CDR3 comprises 15 residues. The CDR3 bases are TGTGCCAGCAGAGACGGACAGGGCTCCTACAATGAGCAGTTCTTC. It encodes CASRDGQGSYNEQFF.

There are a few counts of this clonotype. The chain carries TRBV3-1 and TRBJ2-7, with TRBD2 as a possible D gene (6 bases). Per germline, CDR1 LGHDT and CDR2 YNNKEL (reference sequence). The CDR3 runs 13 residues. Trimming took off 5 bases at V and 6 bases at J, with 14 bases between the two ends. Here the CDR3 DNA reads TGTGCCAGCAGCGATCTGGGGGGATTCGAGCAGTACTTC. Translation gives CASSDLGGFEQYF.

This clonotype has a count of ten or more. The gene calls are TRBV7-6 and TRBJ2-3; D is uncertain. Germline V gene lookup returns CDR1 SGHVS and CDR2 FNYEAQ. The CDR3 is 12 residues long. The V end lost 0 bases, the J end lost 3 bases, and 1 base lay between the germline ends. The CDR3 protein is CASSLATDTQYF. CDR3 sequence (DNA): TGTGCCAGCAGCTTAGCGACAGATACGCAGTATTTT.

This clonotype has a handful of counts. The CDR3 coding sequence is TGTGCCAGCAGCTTAGGGGGGGATGCCGGGGAGCTGTTTTTT. It specifies CASSLGGDAGELFF. The J gene is TRBJ2-2, the V gene TRBV11-3; D is perhaps TRBD2 (6 bases). The germline V and J ends were trimmed by 1 base and 6 bases, with 9 bases remaining between them. Germline V gene lookup returns CDR1 SGHNT and CDR2 YENEEA. This CDR3 has 14 amino acids.

The chain links TRBV27 to TRBJ1-6; a possible D gene is TRBD1 (5 bases). Trimming removed 0 bases at V and 1 base at J, with 10 bases between. The CDR3 length is 17 residues. The germline gives CDR1 MNHEY, CDR2 SMNVEV (reference sequence). The CDR3 spells CASSLSRGRSYNSPLHF. Written as DNA, the CDR3 is TGTGCCAGCAGTTTATCGCGGGGCCGTTCCTATAATTCACCCCTCCACTTT.

This clonotype appeared a few times. This chain's CDR3 is CATSDFHNEQFF. DNA for the CDR3: TGTGCCACCAGTGATTTCCACAATGAGCAGTTCTTC. V usage is TRBV24-1 and J usage is TRBJ2-1; no clear D. V lost 1 base, J lost 5 bases, and 2 bases lay in between. Germline CDR1 KGHDR, CDR2 SFDVKD. This CDR3 is 12 amino acids long.

The chain uses TRBV7-9 and TRBJ1-5, with 10 bases that match TRBD1. This CDR3 spans 13 amino acids. Germline V lookup: CDR1 SEHNR, CDR2 FQNEAQ (reference sequence). The junction had 3 bases not matched to a gene; V was cut back by 5 bases and J by 8 bases. Here the CDR3 DNA reads TGTGCCAGCAGCCGACAGGGGGCTGAGCCCCAGCATTTT. Translated: CASSRQGAEPQHF.